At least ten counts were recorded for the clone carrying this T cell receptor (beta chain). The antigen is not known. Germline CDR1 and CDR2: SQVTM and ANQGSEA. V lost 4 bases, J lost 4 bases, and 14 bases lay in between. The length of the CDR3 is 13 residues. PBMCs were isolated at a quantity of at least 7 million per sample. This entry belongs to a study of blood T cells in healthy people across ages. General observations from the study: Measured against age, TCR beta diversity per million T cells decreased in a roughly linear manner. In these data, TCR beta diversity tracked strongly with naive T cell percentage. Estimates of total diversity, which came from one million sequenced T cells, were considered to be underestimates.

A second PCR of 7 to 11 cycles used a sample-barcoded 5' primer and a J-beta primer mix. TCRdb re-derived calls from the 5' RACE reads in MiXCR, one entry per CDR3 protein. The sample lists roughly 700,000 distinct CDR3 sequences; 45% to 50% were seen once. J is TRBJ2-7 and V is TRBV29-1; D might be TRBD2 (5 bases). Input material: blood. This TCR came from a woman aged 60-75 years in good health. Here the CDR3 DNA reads TGCAGCGTTGCAACTACTAGTCTGTACGAGCAGTACTTC. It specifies CSVATTSLYEQYF.